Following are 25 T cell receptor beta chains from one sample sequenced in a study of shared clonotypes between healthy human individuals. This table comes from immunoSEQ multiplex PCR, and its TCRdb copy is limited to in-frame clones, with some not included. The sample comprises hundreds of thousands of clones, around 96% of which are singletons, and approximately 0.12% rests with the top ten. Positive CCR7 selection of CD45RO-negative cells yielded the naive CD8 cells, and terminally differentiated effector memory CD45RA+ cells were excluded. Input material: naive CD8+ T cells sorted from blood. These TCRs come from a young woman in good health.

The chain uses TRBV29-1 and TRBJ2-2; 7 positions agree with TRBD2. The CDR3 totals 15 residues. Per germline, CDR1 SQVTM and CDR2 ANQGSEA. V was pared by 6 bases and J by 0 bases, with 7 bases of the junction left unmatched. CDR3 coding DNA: TGCAGCGTGGGGGGAGGGCACTCGAACACCGGGGAGCTGTTTTTT. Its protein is CSVGGGHSNTGELFF.

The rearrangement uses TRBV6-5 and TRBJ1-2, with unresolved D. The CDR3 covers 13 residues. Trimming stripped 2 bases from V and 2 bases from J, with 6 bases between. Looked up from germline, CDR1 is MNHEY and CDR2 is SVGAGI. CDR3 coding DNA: TGTGCCAGCAGTTACCTGGGGAACTATGGCTACACCTTC. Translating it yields CASSYLGNYGYTF.

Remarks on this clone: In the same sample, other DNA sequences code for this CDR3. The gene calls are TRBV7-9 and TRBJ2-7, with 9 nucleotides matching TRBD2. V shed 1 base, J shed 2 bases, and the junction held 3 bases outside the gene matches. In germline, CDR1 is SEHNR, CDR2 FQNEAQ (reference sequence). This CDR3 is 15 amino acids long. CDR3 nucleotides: TGTGCCAGCAGCTTAGGCCTAGCGGGGCCCTACGAGCAGTACTTC. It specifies CASSLGLAGPYEQYF. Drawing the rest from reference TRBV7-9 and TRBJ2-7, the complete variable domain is DTGVSQNPRHKITKRGQNVTFRCDPISEHNRLYWYRQTLGQGPEFLTYFQNEAQLEKSRLLSDRFSAERPKGSFSTLEIQRTEQGDSAMYLCASSLGLAGPYEQYFGPGTRLTVT.

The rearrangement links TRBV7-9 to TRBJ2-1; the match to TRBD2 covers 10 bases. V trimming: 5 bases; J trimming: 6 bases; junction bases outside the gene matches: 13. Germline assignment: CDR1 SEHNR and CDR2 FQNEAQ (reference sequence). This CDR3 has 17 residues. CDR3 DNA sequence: TGTGCCAGCAGCGCCGACAGGAGCGGGAGGGTGCTCAATGAGCAGTTCTTC. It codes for CASSADRSGRVLNEQFF.

The CDR3 spells CASSGRDGYNEQFF. In nucleotides, the CDR3 is TGTGCCAGCAGCGGGCGGGACGGGTACAATGAGCAGTTCTTC. The rearrangement joins TRBV11-3 to TRBJ2-1, with D perhaps matching TRBD2 (6 bases). The CDR3 is made up of 14 amino acids. V lost 5 bases and J 4 bases, leaving 12 bases between the germline ends. The germline gives CDR1 SGHNT, CDR2 YENEEA.

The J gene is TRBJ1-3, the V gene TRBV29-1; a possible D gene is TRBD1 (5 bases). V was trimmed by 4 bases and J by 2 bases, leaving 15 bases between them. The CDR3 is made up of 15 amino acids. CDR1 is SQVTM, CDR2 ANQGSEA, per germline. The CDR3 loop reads CSVGYAGRAGNTIYF. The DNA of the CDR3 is TGCAGCGTTGGATATGCAGGGAGGGCTGGAAACACCATATATTTT.

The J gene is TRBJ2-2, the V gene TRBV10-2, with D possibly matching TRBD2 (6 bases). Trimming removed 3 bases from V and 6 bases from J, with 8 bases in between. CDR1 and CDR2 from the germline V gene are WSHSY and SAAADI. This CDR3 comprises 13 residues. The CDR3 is CASSELAAGELFF. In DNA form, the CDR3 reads TGCGCCAGCAGTGAACTAGCTGCCGGGGAGCTGTTTTTT.

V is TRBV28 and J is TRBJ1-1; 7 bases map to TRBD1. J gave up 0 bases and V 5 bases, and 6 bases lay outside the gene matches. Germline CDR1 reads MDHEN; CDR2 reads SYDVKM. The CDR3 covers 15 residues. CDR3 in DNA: TGTGCCAGCAGTGCTCGGCAGGGGGTGAACACTGAAGCTTTCTTT. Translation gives CASSARQGVNTEAFF.

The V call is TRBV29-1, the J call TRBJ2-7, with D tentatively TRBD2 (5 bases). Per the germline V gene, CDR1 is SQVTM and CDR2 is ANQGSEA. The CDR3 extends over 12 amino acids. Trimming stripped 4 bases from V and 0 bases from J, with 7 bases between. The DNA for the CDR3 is TGCAGCGTTGTCCGGGACTCCTACGAGCAGTACTTC. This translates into CSVVRDSYEQYF.

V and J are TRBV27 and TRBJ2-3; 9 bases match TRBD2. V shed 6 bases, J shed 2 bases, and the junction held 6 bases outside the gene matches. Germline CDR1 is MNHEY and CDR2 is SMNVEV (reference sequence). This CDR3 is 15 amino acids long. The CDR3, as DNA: TGTGCCAGCAGCCCCGGACTAGCGTCCACAGATACGCAGTATTTT. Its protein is CASSPGLASTDTQYF.

CDR3 in DNA: TGCGCCAGCAGCTTGGTGTCAGGACCTTTAAACTATGGCTACACCTTC. Translated: CASSLVSGPLNYGYTF. This rearrangement joins TRBV5-1 to TRBJ1-2; no clear D gene. The CDR3 runs to 16 residues. V shed 0 bases and J shed 2 bases, with 14 bases lying between them. Germline V lookup: CDR1 SGHRS, CDR2 YFSETQ.

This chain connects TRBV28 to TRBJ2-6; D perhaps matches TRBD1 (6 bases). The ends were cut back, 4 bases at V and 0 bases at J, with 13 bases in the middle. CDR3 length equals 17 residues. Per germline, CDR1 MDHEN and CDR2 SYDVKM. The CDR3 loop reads CASSSPGQRSGANVLTF. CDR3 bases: TGTGCCAGCAGTTCCCCGGGACAACGCTCTGGGGCCAACGTCCTGACTTTC.

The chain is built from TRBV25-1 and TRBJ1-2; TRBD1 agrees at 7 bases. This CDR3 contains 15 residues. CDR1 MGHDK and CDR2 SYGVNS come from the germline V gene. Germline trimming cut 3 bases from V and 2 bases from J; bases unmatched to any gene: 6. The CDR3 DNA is TGTGCCAGCAGTGACCCTGGGACAGTCAACTATGGCTACACCTTC. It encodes CASSDPGTVNYGYTF.

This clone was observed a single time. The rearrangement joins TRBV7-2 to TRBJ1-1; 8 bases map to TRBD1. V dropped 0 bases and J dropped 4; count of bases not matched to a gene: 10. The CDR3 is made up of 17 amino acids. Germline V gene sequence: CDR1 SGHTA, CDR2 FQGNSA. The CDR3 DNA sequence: TGTGCCAGCAGCTTAGCTTGGCAGGGGGCATTGGGCACTGAAGCTTTCTTT. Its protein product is CASSLAWQGALGTEAFF.

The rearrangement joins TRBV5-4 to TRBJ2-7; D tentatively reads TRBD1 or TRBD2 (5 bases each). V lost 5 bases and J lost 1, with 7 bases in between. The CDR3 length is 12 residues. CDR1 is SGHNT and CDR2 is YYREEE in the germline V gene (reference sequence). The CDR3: CASRGESYEQYF. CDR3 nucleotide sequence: TGTGCCAGCAGAGGGGAGTCCTACGAGCAGTACTTC.

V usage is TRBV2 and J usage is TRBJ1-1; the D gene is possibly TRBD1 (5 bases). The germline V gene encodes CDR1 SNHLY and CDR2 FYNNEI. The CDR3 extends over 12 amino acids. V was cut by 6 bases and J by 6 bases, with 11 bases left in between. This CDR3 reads CASRRQISEAFF. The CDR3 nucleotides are TGTGCCAGCAGGAGACAGATCTCTGAAGCTTTCTTT.

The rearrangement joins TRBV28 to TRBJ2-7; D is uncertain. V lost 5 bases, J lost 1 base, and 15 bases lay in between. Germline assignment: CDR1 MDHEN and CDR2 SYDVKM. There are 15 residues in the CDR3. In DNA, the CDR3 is TGTGCCAGCAGTCCTAGAATGTTGGGGTCCTACGAGCAGTACTTC. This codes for CASSPRMLGSYEQYF.

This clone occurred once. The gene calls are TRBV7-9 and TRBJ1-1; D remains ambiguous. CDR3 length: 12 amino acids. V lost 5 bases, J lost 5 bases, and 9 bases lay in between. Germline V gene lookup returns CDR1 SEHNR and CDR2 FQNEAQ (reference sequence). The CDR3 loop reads CASSPSTTEAFF. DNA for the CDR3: TGTGCCAGCAGCCCTAGCACGACTGAAGCTTTCTTT.

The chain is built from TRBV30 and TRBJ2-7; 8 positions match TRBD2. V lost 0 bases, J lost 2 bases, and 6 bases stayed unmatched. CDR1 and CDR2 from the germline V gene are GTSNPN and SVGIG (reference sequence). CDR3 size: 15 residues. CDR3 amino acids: CAWSVPSGWTYEQYF. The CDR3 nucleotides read TGTGCCTGGAGTGTACCTAGCGGGTGGACCTACGAGCAGTACTTC.

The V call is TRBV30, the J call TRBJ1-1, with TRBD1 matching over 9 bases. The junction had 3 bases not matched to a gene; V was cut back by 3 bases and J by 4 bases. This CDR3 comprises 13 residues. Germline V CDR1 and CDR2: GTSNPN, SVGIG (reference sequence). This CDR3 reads CAWSETGGTEAFF. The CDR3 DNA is TGTGCCTGGAGCGAGACAGGGGGCACTGAAGCTTTCTTT.

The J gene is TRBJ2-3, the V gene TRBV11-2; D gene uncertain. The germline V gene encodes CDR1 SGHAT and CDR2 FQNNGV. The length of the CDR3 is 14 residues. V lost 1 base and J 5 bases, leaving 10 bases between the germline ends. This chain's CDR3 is CASSLGTGGDTQYF. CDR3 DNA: TGTGCCAGCAGCTTAGGCACGGGCGGAGATACGCAGTATTTT. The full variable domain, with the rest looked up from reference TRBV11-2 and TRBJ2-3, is EAGVAQSPRYKIIEKRQSVAFWCNPISGHATLYWYQQILGQGPKLLIQFQNNGVVDDSQLPKDRFSAERLKGVDSTLKIQPAKLEDSAVYLCASSLGTGGDTQYFGPGTRLTVL.

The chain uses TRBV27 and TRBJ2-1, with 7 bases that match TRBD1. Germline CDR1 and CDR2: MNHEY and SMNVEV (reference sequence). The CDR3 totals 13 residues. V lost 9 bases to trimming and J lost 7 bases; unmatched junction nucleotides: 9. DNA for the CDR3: TGTGCCAGGTCGACAGGGTCTAAGAATGAGCAGTTCTTC. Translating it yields CARSTGSKNEQFF.

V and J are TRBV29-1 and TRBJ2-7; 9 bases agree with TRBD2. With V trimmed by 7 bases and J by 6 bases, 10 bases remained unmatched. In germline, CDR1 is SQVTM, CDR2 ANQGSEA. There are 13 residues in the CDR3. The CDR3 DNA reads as TGCAGCGCCCCCGGGACTAGCCCGACCGAGCAGTACTTC. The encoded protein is CSAPGTSPTEQYF.

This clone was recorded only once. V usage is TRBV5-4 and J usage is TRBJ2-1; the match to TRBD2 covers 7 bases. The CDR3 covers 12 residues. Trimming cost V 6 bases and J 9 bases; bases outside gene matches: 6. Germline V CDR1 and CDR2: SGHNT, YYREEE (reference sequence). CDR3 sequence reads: CASTSGTIEQFF. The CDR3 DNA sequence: TGTGCCAGCACCTCTGGGACTATTGAGCAGTTCTTC.

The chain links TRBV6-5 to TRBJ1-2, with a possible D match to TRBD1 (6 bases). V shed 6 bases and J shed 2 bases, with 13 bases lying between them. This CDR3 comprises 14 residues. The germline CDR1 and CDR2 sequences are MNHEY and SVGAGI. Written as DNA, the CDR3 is TGTGCCAGCAGAGCTGGACAGCACAACTATGGCTACACCTTC. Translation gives CASRAGQHNYGYTF.